These 10 T cell receptor beta chains were sequenced from one sample in a study of T cell responses to AZD1222 COVID-19 vaccine. Generated by immunoSEQ multiplex PCR, the TCRdb table keeps only in-frame clones and is missing some. This repertoire shows 100,000 to 150,000 clones, 70% to 90% found once; its top ten account for approximately 28%. The specimen comprised peripheral blood, sampled on day 0 of AZD1222 vaccination. Source of these receptors: an adult in good health.

The chain combines TRBV11-2 with TRBJ2-1; no definite D call. Germline V gene data show CDR1 as SGHAT and CDR2 as FQNNGV. The V end was cut by 1 base, the J end by 10 bases, with 11 bases between. The CDR3 loop spans 13 amino acids. The CDR3 region is CASSLVGRPEQFF. CDR3 DNA sequence: TGTGCCAGCAGCTTAGTCGGCAGACCAGAGCAGTTCTTC.

There are a few counts of this clone. The V gene is TRBV5-1, the J gene TRBJ2-1; D perhaps matches TRBD1 (6 bases). The V and J ends lost 4 bases and 6 bases respectively, with 8 bases between them. Germline CDR1 SGHRS, CDR2 YFSETQ. This CDR3 is built from 12 residues. CDR3 sequence reads: CASSGRGNEQFF. Written as DNA, the CDR3 is TGCGCCAGCAGCGGCAGGGGCAATGAGCAGTTCTTC.

V gene TRBV7-9 combines with J gene TRBJ1-2; D gene unclear. CDR1 and CDR2 from the germline V gene are SEHNR and FQNEAQ (reference sequence). This CDR3 is 12 amino acids long. V shed 0 bases and J shed 7 bases, with 6 bases lying between them. The CDR3 nucleotides read TGTGCCAGCAGCTTAGCGGGCGGTGGCTACACCTTC. Translated: CASSLAGGGYTF. Using reference TRBV7-9 and TRBJ1-2 for the parts outside the CDR3, the full variable domain is DTGVSQNPRHKITKRGQNVTFRCDPISEHNRLYWYRQTLGQGPEFLTYFQNEAQLEKSRLLSDRFSAERPKGSFSTLEIQRTEQGDSAMYLCASSLAGGGYTFGSGTRLTVV.

The chain combines TRBV10-3 with TRBJ2-5; the D gene could be TRBD1 or TRBD2 (5 bases each). This CDR3 has 13 amino acids. V was trimmed by 7 bases and J by 5 bases, leaving 14 bases between them. Germline CDR1 reads ENHRY; CDR2 reads SYGVKD. The CDR3 DNA follows: TGTGCCATCAAAAGTGGGGGTTCGGAGACCCAGTACTTC. It yields the protein CAIKSGGSETQYF.

The V and J genes are TRBV11-2 and TRBJ1-2; 10 bases are shared with TRBD1. Germline CDR1 is SGHAT and CDR2 is FQNNGV. Unmatched junction bases numbered 13, after V lost 8 bases and J lost 7 bases. This CDR3 is built from 15 residues. The CDR3, as DNA: TGTGCCAGCGAAATGAGCGGGACAGGGGTTGCTGGCTACACCTTC. It codes for CASEMSGTGVAGYTF.

Remarks on this clone: The junction shows a germline mismatch at one end, possibly a read error. The genes are TRBV24-1 and TRBJ2-7; 9 bases map to TRBD1. Germline V CDR1 and CDR2: KGHDR, SFDVKD. The CDR3 runs 15 residues. CDR3 region: CATSDPWDREYGQYF. In DNA, the CDR3 is TGTGCCACCAGTGACCCTTGGGACAGGGAATACGGGCAGTACTTC.

This clone was seen only once. The genes are TRBV7-3 and TRBJ2-1; 14 bases map to TRBD2. This CDR3 contains 17 residues. The V gene end was trimmed by 11 bases and the J gene end by 2 bases; junction bases not matched to a gene: 11. CDR1 is SGHTA, CDR2 FQGTGA, per germline. The CDR3 nucleotides are TGTGCCCTCGACCCGGGACTAGCGGGGGCCCCCTACAATGAGCAGTTCTTC. Protein product: CALDPGLAGAPYNEQFF.

The chain couples TRBV6-2 or TRBV6-3 to TRBJ2-1, with D maybe TRBD2 (5 bases). Germline CDR1 MNHEY, CDR2 SVGEGT. There are 14 residues in the CDR3. V lost 0 bases to trimming and J lost 5 bases, with 8 bases between them. CDR3 in amino acids: CASSYSDWNNEQFF. The CDR3 DNA reads TGTGCCAGCAGTTACTCGGACTGGAACAATGAGCAGTTCTTC.

The V and J genes are TRBV25-1 and TRBJ2-7; 7 bases map to TRBD1. V lost 5 bases, J lost 4 bases, and 8 bases stayed unmatched. CDR1 and CDR2 (germline): MGHDK, SYGVNS. The CDR3 spans 14 residues. The CDR3 protein is CASSTGEGAYEQYF. CDR3 nucleotides: TGTGCCAGCAGTACCGGTGAGGGGGCGTACGAGCAGTACTTC.

The chain recombines TRBV30 with TRBJ2-7; TRBD1 might be the D (6 bases). The V end was cut by 7 bases, the J end by 4 bases, with 14 bases between. The CDR3 has 12 residues. Per the germline V gene, CDR1 is GTSNPN and CDR2 is SVGIG (reference sequence). CDR3 in amino acids: CAYRDTSYEQYF. The CDR3, as DNA: TGTGCCTACCGGGACACTAGTTACGAGCAGTACTTC.